The rows below give T cell receptor beta chains drawn from one sample of a study of cytomegalovirus exposure and HLA in healthy donors. Assay: immunoSEQ multiplex PCR; the TCRdb copy retains only in-frame clones and omits some. The sample shows 90,000 to 110,000 clones, around 70% of them seen only once. The sample comprised PBMCs. Source of these receptors: a woman aged 70 to 79 in good health and CMV-seropositive. Each CDR3 is given with its conserved first and last residue. Fields, in order: J gene, D gene, V gene, clone size, CDR3 protein, CDR3 DNA. The D gene is left open where the match is weak. Only some rows state a clone size, as once, few, many or a class for expanded clones.

J: TRBJ1-1
D: TRBD1
V: TRBV19
size: .
CDR3: CASSIVRDSGEAFF
DNA: TGTGCCAGTAGTATAGTTCGGGACAGCGGTGAAGCTTTCTTT

J: TRBJ1-4
D: .
V: TRBV29-1
size: .
CDR3: CSAEAGSGGELFF
DNA: TGCAGCGCTGAAGCCGGCTCGGGGGGGGAACTGTTTTTT

J: TRBJ2-7
D: TRBD2
V: TRBV25-1
size: .
CDR3: CASSEASGGARYEQYF
DNA: TGTGCCAGCAGTGAAGCTAGCGGGGGAGCCCGGTACGAGCAGTACTTC

J: TRBJ1-5
D: TRBD1
V: TRBV7-2
size: .
CDR3: CASSLGQGQNQPQHF
DNA: TGTGCCAGCAGTCTAGGACAGGGGCAGAATCAGCCCCAGCATTTT

J: TRBJ1-5
D: .
V: TRBV2
size: once
CDR3: CASSEGWGNQPQHF
DNA: TGTGCCAGCAGTGAGGGCTGGGGCAATCAGCCCCAGCATTTT

J: TRBJ2-3
D: TRBD2
V: TRBV7-3
size: .
CDR3: CASSLVPSGGKQDTQYF
DNA: TGTGCCAGCAGCTTAGTCCCCAGCGGGGGGAAGCAGGATACGCAGTATTTT

J: TRBJ2-7
D: TRBD1
V: TRBV27
size: .
CDR3: CASMTQGTAYEQYF
DNA: TGTGCCAGCATGACACAGGGGACCGCCTACGAGCAGTACTTC

J: TRBJ2-3
D: .
V: TRBV5-1
size: .
CDR3: CASSLRGGSSTDTQYF
DNA: TGCGCCAGCAGCTTGCGCGGGGGCTCTAGCACAGATACGCAGTATTTT

J: TRBJ2-3
D: TRBD2
V: TRBV18
size: once
CDR3: CASSPTLLAERDTQYF
DNA: TGTGCCAGCTCCCCGACCTTACTAGCGGAGAGGGATACGCAGTATTTT

J: TRBJ1-6
D: .
V: TRBV19
size: .
CDR3: CASSAQYSPLHF
DNA: TGTGCCAGTAGTGCCCAGTATTCACCCCTCCACTTT

J: TRBJ2-2
D: .
V: TRBV19
size: .
CDR3: CASSIEGVDTGELFF
DNA: TGTGCCAGTAGTATTGAAGGGGTCGACACCGGGGAGCTGTTTTTT

J: TRBJ2-7
D: TRBD2
V: TRBV6-5
size: .
CDR3: CASSYGPRELIYEQYF
DNA: TGTGCCAGCAGTTACGGGCCGCGGGAGTTGATCTACGAGCAGTACTTC

J: TRBJ1-2
D: .
V: TRBV30
size: few
CDR3: CAWSAPRGYTF
DNA: TGTGCCTGGAGTGCCCCGAGGGGCTACACCTTC

J: TRBJ1-2
D: TRBD1
V: TRBV18
size: .
CDR3: CASSPGQGANSGGYTF
DNA: TGTGCCAGCTCACCCGGACAGGGGGCGAATTCGGGCGGCTACACCTTC

J: TRBJ2-3
D: .
V: TRBV18
size: .
CDR3: CASSPSEGPYNTQYF
DNA: TGTGCCAGCTCACCATCGGAGGGACCCTACAATACGCAGTATTTT

J: TRBJ1-5
D: .
V: TRBV7-8
size: .
CDR3: CASSPYRGNQPQHF
DNA: TGTGCCAGCAGCCCTTACAGGGGCAATCAGCCCCAGCATTTT

J: TRBJ2-7
D: .
V: TRBV1
size: .
CDR3: CTSSQGTGAGCNYEQYF
DNA: TGCACCAGCAGCCAAGGGACAGGGGCGGGCTGCAACTACGAGCAGTACTTC

J: TRBJ1-1
D: .
V: TRBV25-1
size: few
CDR3: CASSQQDNTEAFF
DNA: TGTGCCAGCAGTCAACAGGACAACACTGAAGCTTTCTTT

J: TRBJ1-2
D: .
V: TRBV7-9
size: .
CDR3: CASSSKNYGYTF
DNA: TGTGCCAGCAGCTCAAAAAACTATGGCTACACCTTC

J: TRBJ1-6
D: .
V: TRBV18
size: .
CDR3: CASSLDIYGSPLHF
DNA: TGTGCCAGCTCACTGGACATTTATGGGTCACCCCTCCACTTT

J: TRBJ2-1
D: TRBD2
V: TRBV7-7
size: .
CDR3: CASSLGRGVSYNEQFF
DNA: TGTGCTAGCAGCTTAGGACGGGGGGTCTCCTACAATGAGCAGTTCTTC

J: TRBJ1-2
D: .
V: TRBV19
size: .
CDR3: CASSIGETDVYGYTF
DNA: TGTGCCAGTAGTATAGGCGAGACAGACGTCTATGGCTACACCTTC

J: TRBJ2-3
D: .
V: TRBV5-8
size: .
CDR3: CASSFLKITDTQYF
DNA: TGTGCCAGCAGCTTCCTTAAAATCACAGATACGCAGTATTTT

J: TRBJ1-5
D: .
V: TRBV7-2
size: .
CDR3: CASSQVELQPQHF
DNA: TGTGCCAGCAGCCAGGTTGAGTTACAGCCCCAGCATTTT

J: TRBJ1-2
D: .
V: TRBV30
size: .
CDR3: CAWTPWRGYGYTF
DNA: TGTGCCTGGACCCCGTGGAGAGGCTATGGCTACACCTTC

J: TRBJ2-7
D: .
V: TRBV18
size: few
CDR3: CASSLSSGGTYEQYF
DNA: TGTGCCAGCTCACTCTCCTCAGGGGGGACCTACGAGCAGTACTTC

J: TRBJ2-3
D: TRBD2
V: TRBV5-1
size: few
CDR3: CASRSPRILAGGTDTQYF
DNA: TGCGCCAGCAGGTCTCCCCGTATACTAGCGGGGGGCACAGATACGCAGTATTTT

J: TRBJ2-7
D: TRBD2
V: TRBV6-5
size: few
CDR3: CASKGTSGKYEQYF
DNA: TGTGCCAGCAAAGGGACTAGCGGAAAATACGAGCAGTACTTC

J: TRBJ1-4
D: .
V: TRBV7-2
size: .
CDR3: CASSRDILGEKLFF
DNA: TGTGCCAGCAGCCGGGACATCCTAGGTGAAAAACTGTTTTTT

J: TRBJ2-3
D: TRBD1
V: TRBV29-1
size: .
CDR3: CSVDRGLTDTQYF
DNA: TGCAGCGTTGACAGGGGGCTCACAGATACGCAGTATTTT

J: TRBJ1-5
D: .
V: TRBV7-2
size: .
CDR3: CASSLGGGSNQPQHF
DNA: TGTGCCAGCAGCTTAGGGGGGGGTAGCAATCAGCCCCAGCATTTT

J: TRBJ1-2
D: TRBD1
V: TRBV2
size: .
CDR3: CASSEVGGAYGYTF
DNA: TGTGCCAGCAGTGAGGTAGGGGGCGCCTATGGCTACACCTTC

J: TRBJ2-5
D: TRBD1
V: TRBV7-9
size: .
CDR3: CASSTRDRGPQETQYF
DNA: TGTGCCAGCAGCACCCGGGACAGGGGACCCCAAGAGACCCAGTACTTC

J: TRBJ2-5
D: TRBD2
V: TRBV29-1
size: .
CDR3: CSTTRAGGLETQYF
DNA: TGCAGCACAACCCGAGCGGGGGGGCTAGAGACCCAGTACTTC

J: TRBJ2-4
D: TRBD1
V: TRBV6-1
size: few
CDR3: CASSLTGGVNIQYF
DNA: TGTGCCAGCAGCTTGACAGGGGGCGTTAACATTCAGTACTTC

J: TRBJ2-2
D: .
V: TRBV30
size: .
CDR3: CAWTKTFYTGELFF
DNA: TGTGCCTGGACTAAGACATTTTACACCGGGGAGCTGTTTTTT

J: TRBJ1-2
D: TRBD1
V: TRBV6-5
size: .
CDR3: CASRGQGAGYGYTF
DNA: TGTGCCAGCAGGGGACAGGGGGCAGGCTATGGCTACACCTTC

J: TRBJ2-1
D: TRBD2
V: TRBV20-1
size: .
CDR3: CSAGDYLEQFF
DNA: TGCAGTGCTGGGGACTACCTGGAGCAGTTCTTC

J: TRBJ1-1
D: TRBD1
V: TRBV11-2
size: .
CDR3: CASSVTGGLGTEAFF
DNA: TGTGCCAGCAGCGTCACAGGGGGCCTGGGCACTGAAGCTTTCTTT